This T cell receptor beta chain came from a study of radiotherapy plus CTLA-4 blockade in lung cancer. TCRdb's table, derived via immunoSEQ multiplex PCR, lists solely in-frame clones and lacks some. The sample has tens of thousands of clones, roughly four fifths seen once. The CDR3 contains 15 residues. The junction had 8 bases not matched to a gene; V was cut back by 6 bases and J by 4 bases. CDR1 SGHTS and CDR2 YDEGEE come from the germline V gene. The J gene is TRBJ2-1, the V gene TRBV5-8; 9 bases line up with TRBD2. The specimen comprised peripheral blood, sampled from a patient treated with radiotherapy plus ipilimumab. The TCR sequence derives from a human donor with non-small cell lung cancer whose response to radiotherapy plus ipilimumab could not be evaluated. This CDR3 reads CASTQRSGRYNEQFF. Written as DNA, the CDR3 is TGTGCCAGCACCCAGCGTAGCGGGAGATACAATGAGCAGTTCTTC.